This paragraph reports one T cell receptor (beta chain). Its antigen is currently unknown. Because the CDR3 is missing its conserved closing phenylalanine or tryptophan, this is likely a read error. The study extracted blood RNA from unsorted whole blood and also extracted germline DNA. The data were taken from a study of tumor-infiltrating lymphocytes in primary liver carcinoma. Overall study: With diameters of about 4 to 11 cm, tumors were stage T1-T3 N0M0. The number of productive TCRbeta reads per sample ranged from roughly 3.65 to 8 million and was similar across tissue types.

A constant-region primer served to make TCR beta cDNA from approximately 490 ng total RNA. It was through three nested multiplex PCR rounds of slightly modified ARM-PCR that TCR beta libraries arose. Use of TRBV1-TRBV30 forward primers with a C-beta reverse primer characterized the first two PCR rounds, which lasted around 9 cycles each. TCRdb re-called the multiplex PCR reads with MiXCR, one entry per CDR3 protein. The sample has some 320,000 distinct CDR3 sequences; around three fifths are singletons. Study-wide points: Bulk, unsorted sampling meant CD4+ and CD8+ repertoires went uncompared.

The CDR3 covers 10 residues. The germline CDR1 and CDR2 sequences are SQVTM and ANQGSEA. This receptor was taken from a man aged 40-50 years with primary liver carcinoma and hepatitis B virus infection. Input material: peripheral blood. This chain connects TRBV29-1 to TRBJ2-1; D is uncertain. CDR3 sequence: CSVVKNAQFL. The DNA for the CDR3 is TGCAGCGTTGTCAAAAATGCGCAGTTCCTC.